These 12 T cell receptor beta chains share one sample of origin, sequenced in a study of cytomegalovirus exposure and HLA in healthy donors. The table came from immunoSEQ multiplex PCR; TCRdb's copy has only in-frame clones and leaves some out. The data hold 90,000 or so clones, with 85% observed a single time. The sequenced material came from PBMCs. All receptors come from a young man in good health and CMV-seropositive.

This chain uses TRBV19 with TRBJ1-5, with 7 bases fitting TRBD1. The CDR3 is 17 amino acids. Germline CDR1 and CDR2: LNHDA and SQIVND (reference sequence). V was pared by 7 bases and J by 4 bases, with 16 bases of the junction left unmatched. CDR3: CASNSLVGGQANQPQHF. CDR3 bases: TGTGCCAGTAACTCTCTTGTTGGAGGACAGGCAAATCAGCCCCAGCATTTT.

The J gene is TRBJ2-1, the V gene TRBV5-1, with D possibly TRBD1 on 5 matching bases. Trimming stripped 0 bases from V and 0 bases from J, with 7 bases between. Germline loops: CDR1 SGHRS, CDR2 YFSETQ. This CDR3 has 15 residues. CDR3 residues: CASSLGGPSYNEQFF. The DNA for the CDR3 is TGCGCCAGCAGCTTGGGGGGCCCCTCCTACAATGAGCAGTTCTTC.

The chain has TRBV5-4 and TRBJ2-1; weak D call: TRBD1 (6 bases). The germline V and J ends were trimmed by 0 bases and 6 bases, with 13 bases remaining between them. The CDR3 runs 15 residues. The germline V gene encodes CDR1 SGHNT and CDR2 YYREEE (reference sequence). CDR3 bases: TGTGCCAGCAGCTTGGGGGGTAGCAGGGGCAATGAGCAGTTCTTC. Its protein is CASSLGGSRGNEQFF.

This chain joins TRBV5-1 and TRBJ1-1; maybe TRBD1 (5 bases). Germline lookup yields CDR1 SGHRS and CDR2 YFSETQ. This CDR3 is 12 amino acids long. Trimming cost V 4 bases and J 9 bases, with 13 bases left between them. The CDR3 region is CASSRDSVQAFF. The CDR3 coding sequence is TGCGCCAGCAGCCGAGACAGCGTCCAAGCTTTCTTT.

This rearrangement joins TRBV6-1 to TRBJ2-7; D is possibly TRBD2 (5 bases). Germline V CDR1 and CDR2: MNHNS, SASEGT. The CDR3 consists of 13 residues. Trimming took 2 bases from V and 4 from J, leaving 9 bases between them. Here the CDR3 reads CASSEHGGYEQYF. DNA of the CDR3: TGTGCCAGCAGTGAACATGGCGGGTACGAGCAGTACTTC.

The chain recombines TRBV6-1 with TRBJ1-2, with 8 positions matching TRBD1. The CDR3 has 15 residues. Trimming took 5 bases from V and 0 from J; bases not matched to a gene: 5. Germline V gene sequence: CDR1 MNHNS, CDR2 SASEGT. CDR3 nucleotides: TGTGCCAGCAGTCAGGGGGCCAAGGCTAACTATGGCTACACCTTC. Translating it yields CASSQGAKANYGYTF.

The genes are TRBV5-1 and TRBJ2-3; D is unresolved. Germline V lookup: CDR1 SGHRS, CDR2 YFSETQ. The CDR3 loop spans 11 amino acids. Trimming took 3 bases from V and 4 from J, leaving 3 bases between them. This CDR3 reads CASSSSDTQYF. CDR3 in DNA: TGCGCCAGCAGCTCTTCAGATACGCAGTATTTT. The full variable domain, rest sourced from reference TRBV5-1 and TRBJ2-3, is KAGVTQTPRYLIKTRGQQVTLSCSPISGHRSVSWYQQTPGQGLQFLFEYFSETQRNKGNFPGRFSGRQFSNSRSEMNVSTLELGDSALYLCASSSSDTQYFGPGTRLTVL.

J is TRBJ2-2 and V is TRBV4-2, with TRBD1 identical over 10 bases. From germline, CDR1 is LGHNA and CDR2 YNFKEQ. V trimming: 5 bases; J trimming: 6 bases; junction bases outside the gene matches: 6. The CDR3 is 15 amino acids. Written as DNA, the CDR3 is TGTGCCAGCAGCTTGACAGGGGGCGAGGCCGGGGAGCTGTTTTTT. Translated: CASSLTGGEAGELFF.

V and J are TRBV5-6 and TRBJ2-1, with D possibly TRBD2 on 5 matching bases. This CDR3 comprises 14 residues. Germline CDR1 reads SGHDT; CDR2 reads YYEEEE. Trimming shortened V by 3 bases and J by 8 bases, and 15 bases separated the two germline ends. The chain's CDR3 is CASSSGLVGDEQFF. CDR3 bases: TGTGCCAGCAGCTCCGGACTGGTCGGCGATGAGCAGTTCTTC.

V gene TRBV5-5 combines with J gene TRBJ1-2; 11 positions match TRBD1. Germline V gene data show CDR1 as SGHKS and CDR2 as YYEKEE (reference sequence). The trim removed 4 bases at V and 8 bases at J, leaving 10 bases unmatched. The CDR3 is 15 amino acids. CDR3 bases: TGTGCCAGCAGCATCGGACAGGGGGCAACGGGCGGCTACACCTTC. Translation: CASSIGQGATGGYTF. The variable domain in full, completed from reference TRBV5-5 and TRBJ1-2, reads DAGVTQSPTHLIKTRGQQVTLRCSPISGHKSVSWYQQVLGQGPQFIFQYYEKEERGRGNFPDRFSARQFPNYSSELNVNALLLGDSALYLCASSIGQGATGGYTFGSGTRLTVV.

The chain joins TRBV29-1 to TRBJ1-4, with 9 bases aligning to TRBD1. Germline V gene lookup returns CDR1 SQVTM and CDR2 ANQGSEA. This CDR3 region has 14 residues. V dropped 4 bases and J dropped 2; count of bases not matched to a gene: 2. In nucleotides, the CDR3 is TGCAGCGTTGTTACAGGGGGCACTAATGAAAAACTGTTTTTT. Amino acid sequence: CSVVTGGTNEKLFF.

The V call is TRBV6-5, the J call TRBJ2-1, with 11 bases lining up with TRBD2. Trimming took 6 bases from V and 6 from J; bases not matched to a gene: 7. The CDR3 covers 15 residues. Germline CDR1 is MNHEY and CDR2 is SVGAGI. The CDR3: CASRPTSGSFNEQFF. In DNA form, the CDR3 reads TGTGCCAGCAGGCCAACTAGCGGGAGTTTCAATGAGCAGTTCTTC.